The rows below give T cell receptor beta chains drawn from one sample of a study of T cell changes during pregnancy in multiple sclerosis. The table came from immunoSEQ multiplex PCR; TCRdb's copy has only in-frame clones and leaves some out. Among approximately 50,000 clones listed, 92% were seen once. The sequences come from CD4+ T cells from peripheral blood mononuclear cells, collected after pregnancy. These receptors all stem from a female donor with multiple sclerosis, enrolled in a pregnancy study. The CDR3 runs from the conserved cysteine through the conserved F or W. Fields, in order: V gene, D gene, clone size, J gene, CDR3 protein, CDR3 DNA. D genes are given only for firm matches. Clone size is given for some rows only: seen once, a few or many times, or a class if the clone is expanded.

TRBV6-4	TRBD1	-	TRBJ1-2	CASSTGTGANYGYTF	TGTGCCAGCAGCACCGGGACAGGAGCTAACTATGGCTACACCTTC
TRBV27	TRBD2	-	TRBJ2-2	CASSPGVAGGPTYTGELFF	TGTGCCAGCAGCCCGGGGGTAGCGGGAGGGCCTACGTACACCGGGGAGCTGTTTTTT
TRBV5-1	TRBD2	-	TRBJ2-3	CASSDLAVTDTQYF	TGCGCCAGCAGCGATCTAGCGGTCACAGATACGCAGTATTTT
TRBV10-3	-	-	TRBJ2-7	CAISDSVGAISYEQYF	TGTGCCATCAGTGATTCTGTAGGGGCCATCTCCTACGAGCAGTACTTC
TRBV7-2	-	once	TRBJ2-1	CASRRTGPSYNEQFF	TGTGCCAGCAGGAGAACAGGGCCCTCCTACAATGAGCAGTTCTTC
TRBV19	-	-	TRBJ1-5	CASSIVAGNQPQHF	TGTGCCAGTAGTATAGTCGCGGGTAATCAGCCCCAGCATTTT
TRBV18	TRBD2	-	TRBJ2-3	CASSPLTSGRADTQYF	TGTGCCAGCTCACCTTTGACTAGCGGGAGGGCAGATACGCAGTATTTT
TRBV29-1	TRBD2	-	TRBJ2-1	CSGRLAGAQNEQFF	TGCAGCGGGAGACTAGCGGGAGCCCAAAATGAGCAGTTCTTC
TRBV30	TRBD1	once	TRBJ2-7	CAWSYRGISYEQYF	TGTGCCTGGAGTTACAGGGGTATCTCCTACGAGCAGTACTTC
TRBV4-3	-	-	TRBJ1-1	CASSQDGAGDVEIFF	TGCGCCAGCAGCCAAGATGGGGCAGGGGACGTTGAAATTTTCTTT
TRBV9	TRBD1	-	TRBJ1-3	CASSVAGQGLNTIYF	TGTGCCAGCAGCGTAGCAGGACAGGGTCTAAACACCATATATTTT
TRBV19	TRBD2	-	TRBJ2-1	CASSILAVSYNEQFF	TGTGCCAGTAGTATTCTAGCGGTCTCCTACAATGAGCAGTTCTTC
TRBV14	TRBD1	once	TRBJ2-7	CASRSPGQGSEQYF	TGTGCCAGCAGATCCCCGGGACAGGGGTCCGAGCAGTACTTC
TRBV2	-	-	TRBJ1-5	CASSEYGGSNQPQHF	TGTGCCAGCAGTGAATACGGAGGGAGCAATCAGCCCCAGCATTTT
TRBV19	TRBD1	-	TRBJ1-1	CATQGRGLNTEAFF	TGTGCCACCCAGGGCAGGGGGCTGAACACTGAAGCTTTCTTT
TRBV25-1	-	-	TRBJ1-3	CASSEPRTGNTIYF	TGTGCCAGCAGTGAACCCAGGACTGGAAACACCATATATTTT
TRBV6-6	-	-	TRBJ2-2	CASRGGGSNTGELFF	TGTGCCAGCAGGGGCGGGGGCTCGAACACCGGGGAGCTGTTTTTT
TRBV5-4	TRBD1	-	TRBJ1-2	CASSGGQGARGYTF	TGTGCCAGCAGCGGTGGACAGGGGGCGCGCGGCTACACCTTC
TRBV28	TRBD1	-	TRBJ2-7	CASSPWGQGDRVEQYF	TGTGCCAGCAGTCCGTGGGGACAGGGGGACAGGGTCGAGCAGTACTTC
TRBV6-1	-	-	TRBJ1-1	CASGMKRKGGTEAFF	TGTGCCAGCGGAATGAAGCGGAAAGGCGGAACTGAAGCTTTCTTT
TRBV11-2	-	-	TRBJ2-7	CASSARPTSSYEQYF	TGTGCCAGCAGCGCCAGGCCCACGAGCTCCTACGAGCAGTACTTC
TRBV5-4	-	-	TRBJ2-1	CASSLAIDPYNEQFF	TGTGCCAGCAGCTTGGCGATAGATCCCTACAATGAGCAGTTCTTC
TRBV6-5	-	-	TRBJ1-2	CASNTNREGHYGYTF	TGTGCCAGCAACACAAACAGGGAAGGGCACTATGGCTACACCTTC
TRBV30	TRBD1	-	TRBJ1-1	CAWSVTGALATEAFF	TGTGCCTGGAGTGTCACAGGGGCGCTCGCCACTGAAGCTTTCTTT
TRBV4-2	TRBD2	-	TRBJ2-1	CASSQERERWREQFF	TGTGCCAGCAGCCAAGAGCGGGAGAGGTGGCGGGAGCAGTTCTTC
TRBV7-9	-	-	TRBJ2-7	CASSGTGYTYEQYF	TGTGCCAGCAGCGGAACAGGGTACACCTACGAGCAGTACTTC
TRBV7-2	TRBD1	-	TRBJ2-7	CASSLGRDRGYEQYF	TGTGCCAGCAGCTTAGGTCGGGACAGGGGCTACGAGCAGTACTTC
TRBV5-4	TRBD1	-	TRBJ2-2	CASSLESPGQGVNTGELFF	TGTGCCAGCAGCTTGGAGAGTCCCGGACAGGGGGTGAACACCGGGGAGCTGTTTTTT
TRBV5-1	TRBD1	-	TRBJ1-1	CASSLAGQGWNTEAFF	TGCGCCAGCAGCTTGGCCGGACAGGGATGGAACACTGAAGCTTTCTTT
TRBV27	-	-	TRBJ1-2	CASSPYPLRVRGYTF	TGTGCCAGCAGTCCATACCCCCTCAGGGTGCGTGGCTACACCTTC
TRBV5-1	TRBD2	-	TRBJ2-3	CASSLVGLAGVRPDTQYF	TGCGCCAGCAGCTTGGTCGGACTAGCGGGAGTTCGGCCCGATACGCAGTATTTT
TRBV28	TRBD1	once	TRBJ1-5	CASRTTGGYNQPQHF	TGTGCCAGCAGAACCACAGGGGGCTACAATCAGCCCCAGCATTTT
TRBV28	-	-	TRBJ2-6	CASSLWGGQSSGANVLTF	TGTGCCAGCAGTTTATGGGGGGGACAGTCCTCTGGGGCCAACGTCCTGACTTTC
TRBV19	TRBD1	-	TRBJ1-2	CASSMGAIRQGGGYTF	TGTGCCAGTAGTATGGGGGCCATACGACAGGGTGGTGGCTACACCTTC
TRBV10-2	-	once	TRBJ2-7	CASSDRSGGPYEQYF	TGCGCCAGCAGTGATCGTTCCGGGGGGCCCTACGAGCAGTACTTC
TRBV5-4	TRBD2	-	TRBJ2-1	CASSFGGSGRASNEQFF	TGTGCCAGCAGCTTCGGAGGGAGCGGGAGGGCCTCGAATGAGCAGTTCTTC
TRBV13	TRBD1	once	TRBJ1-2	CASSIGTANYGYTF	TGTGCCAGCAGCATTGGGACAGCGAACTATGGCTACACCTTC
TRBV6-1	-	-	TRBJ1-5	CASSMEVASNQPQHF	TGTGCCAGCAGCATGGAGGTCGCGAGCAATCAGCCCCAGCATTTT
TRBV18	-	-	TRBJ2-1	CASSTSGGEQFF	TGTGCCAGCTCTACCTCCGGTGGTGAGCAGTTCTTC
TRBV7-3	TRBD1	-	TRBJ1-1	CASSTSFDRDTEAFF	TGTGCCAGCAGCACCTCTTTTGACAGGGACACTGAAGCTTTCTTT
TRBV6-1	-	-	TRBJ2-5	CASSPPADQRETQYF	TGTGCCAGCAGTCCCCCAGCAGATCAGCGGGAGACCCAGTACTTC
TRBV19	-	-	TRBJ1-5	CASSMRDSNQPQHF	TGTGCCAGTAGTATGAGGGATAGCAATCAGCCCCAGCATTTT
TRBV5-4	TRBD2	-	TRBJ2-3	CASSLGTSGPWDTQYF	TGTGCCAGCAGCTTGGGTACTAGCGGACCTTGGGATACGCAGTATTTT
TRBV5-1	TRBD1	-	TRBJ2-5	CASSRHSGTGGIETQYF	TGCGCCAGCAGCCGACACTCCGGGACAGGGGGGATAGAGACCCAGTACTTC
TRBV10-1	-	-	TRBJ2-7	CASSDHYQERSPDRRTYEQYF	TGCGCCAGCAGTGACCACTACCAAGAACGGAGTCCCGACCGAAGAACCTACGAGCAGTACTTC
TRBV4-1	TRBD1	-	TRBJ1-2	CASSQDKGTGAQGGYTF	TGCGCCAGCAGCCAAGATAAAGGGACAGGGGCTCAGGGTGGCTACACCTTC
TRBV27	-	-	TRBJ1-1	CASSFQGRYTEAFF	TGTGCCAGCAGTTTTCAGGGCAGGTACACTGAAGCTTTCTTT
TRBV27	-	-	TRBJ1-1	CASSSNMEAEAFF	TGTGCCAGCAGTTCAAACATGGAGGCTGAAGCTTTCTTT
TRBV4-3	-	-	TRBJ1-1	CASSQYFQGIMNTEAFF	TGCGCCAGCAGCCAATATTTCCAGGGGATTATGAACACTGAAGCTTTCTTT
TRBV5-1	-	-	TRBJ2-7	CASSEMTGSYEQYF	TGCGCCAGCAGCGAGATGACAGGTAGCTACGAGCAGTACTTC
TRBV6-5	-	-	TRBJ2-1	CASRDSPYNEQFF	TGTGCCAGCAGGGACAGCCCCTACAATGAGCAGTTCTTC
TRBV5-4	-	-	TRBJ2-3	CASSHRRTDTQYF	TGTGCCAGCAGCCACCGGAGGACAGATACGCAGTATTTT
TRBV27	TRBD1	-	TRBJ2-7	CASSGYGTGAYEQYF	TGTGCCAGCTCCGGTTATGGGACAGGGGCCTACGAGCAGTACTTC
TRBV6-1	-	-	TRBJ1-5	CASSDPSGGNQPQHF	TGTGCCAGCAGTGATCCCTCGGGGGGCAATCAGCCCCAGCATTTT
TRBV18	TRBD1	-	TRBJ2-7	CASSLSTGTGGNEQYF	TGTGCCAGCTCACTATCAACCGGGACAGGGGGTAACGAGCAGTACTTC
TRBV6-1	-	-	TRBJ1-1	CASTPLSTREAFF	TGTGCCAGCACCCCTCTTTCAACGCGAGAAGCTTTCTTT
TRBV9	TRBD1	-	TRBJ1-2	CASSVSLWPGQGEDYGYTF	TGTGCCAGCAGCGTGAGCCTCTGGCCGGGACAGGGTGAGGACTATGGCTACACCTTC
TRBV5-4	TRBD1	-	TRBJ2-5	CASSGTGGTETQYF	TGTGCCAGCAGCGGGACAGGGGGAACGGAGACCCAGTACTTC